This TCR beta chain was identified in a study of blood T cell repertoires in COVID-19. About the study: Acute and convalescent COVID-19 specimens originated in the United States, Italy and Spain. Sources were T cells, B-cell-depleted T cells, or PBMCs; the material itself was cDNA or gDNA.

In the study's own analysis: Amplification of reference gene primers provided the estimated nucleated cell counts. The protocol was immunoSEQ multiplex PCR, while the TCRdb copy is restricted to in-frame clones and leaves out a portion. V, J and clone size are taken as reported in that table, and D and trimming were inferred from the DNA itself. The repertoire has 250,000 or so clones, almost 90% of them found once; the top ten carry around 1.9%. It was during active infection that Seattle patients were enrolled and then longitudinally followed. The CDR3 has 13 residues. Germline CDR1 and CDR2: MNHEY and SVGAGI. Trimming stripped 7 bases from V and 3 bases from J, with 13 bases between.

This sequence joins TRBV6-5 and TRBJ2-7; D perhaps matches TRBD2 (7 bases). The receptor comes from a woman in her sixties with COVID-19, enrolled during active disease. Sequencing input: peripheral blood. The CDR3 protein is CASTWGGIYEQYF. The CDR3 DNA follows: TGTGCCAGCACGTGGGGGGGCATCTACGAGCAGTACTTC.